The 30 T cell receptor beta chains in this list originate from one sample, sequenced in a study of T cell repertoires in cytomegalovirus infection. From the reads, TCRdb called clonotypes with MiXCR, one entry per CDR3 protein. The profile shows more than 500,000 distinct CDR3 sequences, about 15% of them singletons. Sample: CD8+ T cells from PBMCs. These receptors came from a human donor in good health (CMV status not recorded). Some clones in this sample may be carry-over from other donors' samples.

The sample holds many counts of this clonotype. The chain is built from TRBV5-5 and TRBJ2-2; TRBD1 matches at 7 bases. The CDR3 covers 16 residues. The J segment lost 6 bases and the V segment lost 2 bases, leaving 10 bases of the junction unmatched. Germline V lookup: CDR1 SGHKS, CDR2 YYEKEE (reference sequence). The CDR3 DNA sequence: TGTGCCAGCAGCTTAGTGAGGGGGCCGTTCTCCGGGGAGCTGTTTTTT. Translating gives CASSLVRGPFSGELFF.

This clonotype was seen repeatedly, ten times or more. The V and J genes are TRBV7-9 and TRBJ1-5, with D unclear. Germline V gene data show CDR1 as SEHNR and CDR2 as FQNEAQ (reference sequence). The V and J ends lost 5 bases and 2 bases respectively, with 13 bases between them. CDR3 size: 15 residues. The CDR3 is CASSPPGRGNQPQHF. CDR3 bases: TGTGCCAGCAGCCCGCCTGGGAGGGGCAATCAGCCCCAGCATTTT.

The chain combines TRBV3-1 with TRBJ2-2; a possible D gene is TRBD1 (5 bases). The germline gives CDR1 LGHDT, CDR2 YNNKEL (reference sequence). The CDR3 length is 15 residues. The V gene lost 0 bases and the J gene lost 4 bases, with 9 bases spanning the gap. CDR3 nucleotide sequence: TGTGCCAGCAGCCAAGAAGACAGACCCACCGGGGAGCTGTTTTTT. Protein: CASSQEDRPTGELFF.

Comment on this clonotype: The junction does not match germline at one end; this may be a read error. The genes are TRBV19 and TRBJ2-2; the match to TRBD1 covers 7 bases. Per germline, CDR1 LNHDA and CDR2 SQIVND (reference sequence). The CDR3 consists of 18 residues. The CDR3 region is CASIGTDPKTTNNGELFF. In nucleotides, the CDR3 is TGTGCCAGTATCGGGACAGACCCTAAGACCACTAACAACGGGGAGCTGTTTTTT.

In its sample, this clonotype was seen a few times. The rearrangement uses TRBV5-1 and TRBJ2-3; 12 bases map to TRBD2. With 4 bases clipped from V and 5 bases from J, the junction kept 8 bases outside the gene matches. Germline V gene data show CDR1 as SGHRS and CDR2 as YFSETQ. CDR3 size: 16 residues. The CDR3 sequence is CASSDRLAGERDTQYF. As DNA, the CDR3 is TGCGCCAGCAGCGACAGACTAGCGGGGGAGAGAGATACGCAGTATTTT. Looking up the rest from reference TRBV5-1 and TRBJ2-3 gives the full variable domain: KAGVTQTPRYLIKTRGQQVTLSCSPISGHRSVSWYQQTPGQGLQFLFEYFSETQRNKGNFPGRFSGRQFSNSRSEMNVSTLELGDSALYLCASSDRLAGERDTQYFGPGTRLTVL.

This clonotype was detected many times. The genes are TRBV7-9 and TRBJ2-7; the match to TRBD1 covers 7 bases. Germline lookup yields CDR1 SEHNR and CDR2 FQNEAQ (reference sequence). The length of the CDR3 is 14 residues. V was clipped by 5 bases and J by 6 bases; unmatched bases: 10. For the CDR3, the DNA is TGTGCCAGCAGCCAAATTCAGGGGGAGAGCGAGCAGTACTTC. This sequence encodes CASSQIQGESEQYF.

This clonotype was seen ten or more times. The chain employs TRBV28 and TRBJ1-1, with 8 nucleotides matching TRBD1. The CDR3 length is 15 residues. With V trimmed by 5 bases and J by 3 bases, 8 bases remained unmatched. CDR1 and CDR2 (germline): MDHEN, SYDVKM. CDR3 region: CASSLQGARDTEAFF. Written as DNA, the CDR3 is TGTGCCAGCAGTCTTCAGGGGGCGCGGGACACTGAAGCTTTCTTT.

This clonotype came up many times. The CDR3 DNA follows: TGTGCCAGCAGCCCCCAGGGGTCTCAAGAGACCCAGTACTTC. Protein: CASSPQGSQETQYF. The chain is built from TRBV7-3 and TRBJ2-5, with D perhaps TRBD1 (6 bases). V lost 5 bases and J 2 bases, leaving 12 bases between the germline ends. CDR1 and CDR2 (germline): SGHTA, FQGTGA. The CDR3 extends over 14 amino acids.

This clonotype has a handful of counts. J is TRBJ2-1 and V is TRBV20-1; TRBD2 aligns across 9 bases. In germline, CDR1 is DFQATT, CDR2 SNEGSKA (reference sequence). This CDR3 is built from 14 residues. The V and J ends lost 1 base and 2 bases, in that order; junction bases with no gene match: 0. CDR3 amino acids: CSARGLAAYNEQFF. The CDR3 nucleotides read TGCAGTGCTAGAGGACTAGCGGCCTACAATGAGCAGTTCTTC.

The genes are TRBV4-2 and TRBJ1-5; possibly TRBD1 for D (5 bases). Germline assignment: CDR1 LGHNA and CDR2 YNFKEQ. V was pared by 0 bases and J by 3 bases, with 12 bases between. The CDR3 is 16 residues long. Written as DNA, the CDR3 is TGTGCCAGCAGCCAAGAGACGGGACTGCTCAATCAGCCCCAGCATTTT. Protein product: CASSQETGLLNQPQHF.

This clonotype occurred many times. This chain links TRBV12-3 or TRBV12-4 with TRBJ1-2; D possibly corresponds to TRBD1 (5 bases). V lost 3 bases and J lost 8, with 10 bases in between. The CDR3 is 12 amino acids. Here the CDR3 DNA reads TGTGCCAGCAGTTTGGGACCGCCCGGCTACACCTTC. Translation gives CASSLGPPGYTF.

This clonotype was recorded at least ten times. The chain carries TRBV11-2 and TRBJ1-3; perhaps TRBD1 as D (5 bases). The CDR3 is 16 amino acids. The ends were cut back, 1 base at V and 2 bases at J, with 12 bases in the middle. The V gene's germline CDR1 is SGHAT and CDR2 FQNNGV. CDR3 nucleotide sequence: TGTGCCAGCAGCTTAGGCGGGACCCGTACTGGAAACACCATATATTTT. Protein: CASSLGGTRTGNTIYF.

This clonotype was detected a few times. The chain joins TRBV9 to TRBJ2-1; 8 bases are shared with TRBD2. J gave up 8 bases and V 4 bases, and 8 bases lay outside the gene matches. This CDR3 comprises 14 residues. Germline V gives CDR1 SGDLS, CDR2 YYNGEE. The CDR3 is CASSLSGAGDEQFF. As DNA, the CDR3 is TGTGCCAGCAGCCTTAGCGGGGCCGGCGATGAGCAGTTCTTC.

This clonotype has ten or more counts. The V call is TRBV11-2, the J call TRBJ1-1; D gene ambiguous. The ends were cut back, 5 bases at V and 2 bases at J, with 15 bases in the middle. Germline CDR1 SGHAT, CDR2 FQNNGV. The CDR3 loop spans 15 amino acids. The CDR3, as DNA: TGTGCCAGCAGCCACCCGGTAGGAGAAAACACTGAAGCTTTCTTT. The encoded protein is CASSHPVGENTEAFF. Full variable domain (remainder filled in from reference TRBV11-2 and TRBJ1-1): EAGVAQSPRYKIIEKRQSVAFWCNPISGHATLYWYQQILGQGPKLLIQFQNNGVVDDSQLPKDRFSAERLKGVDSTLKIQPAKLEDSAVYLCASSHPVGENTEAFFGQGTRLTVV.

In its sample, this clonotype was seen a few times. The rearrangement joins TRBV14 to TRBJ1-1; D remains unclear. With 5 bases removed from V and 1 base from J, the gap between germline ends came to 14 bases. The CDR3 spans 15 residues. Germline loops: CDR1 SGHDN, CDR2 FVKESK. The CDR3 DNA is TGTGCCAGCAGCTACATAGGGTACCGGAACACTGAAGCTTTCTTT. The encoded protein is CASSYIGYRNTEAFF. Full variable domain (rest looked up from reference TRBV14 and TRBJ1-1): EAGVTQFPSHSVIEKGQTVTLRCDPISGHDNLYWYRRVMGKEIKFLLHFVKESKQDESGMPNNRFLAERTGGTYSTLKVQPAELEDSGVYFCASSYIGYRNTEAFFGQGTRLTVV.

The gene calls are TRBV6-5 and TRBJ1-1; D remains unclear. From germline, CDR1 is MNHEY and CDR2 SVGAGI. This CDR3 region has 15 residues. Trimming stripped 4 bases from V and 5 bases from J, with 17 bases between. CDR3 DNA sequence: TGTGCCAGCAGTTCTCCCGCTGACCGGTGGACTGAAGCTTTCTTT. The encoded protein is CASSSPADRWTEAFF.

This clonotype was found many times. The chain combines TRBV6-1 with TRBJ2-1; TRBD2 aligns across 13 bases. Per the germline V gene, CDR1 is MNHNS and CDR2 is SASEGT. The CDR3 runs 15 residues. The junction had 4 bases not matched to a gene; V was cut back by 5 bases and J by 6 bases. The CDR3 DNA sequence: TGTGCCAGCAGTTTTACTAGCGGGAGGGCCAATGAGCAGTTCTTC. It yields the protein CASSFTSGRANEQFF.

The V call is TRBV7-6, the J call TRBJ1-1; D remains unclear. Per the germline V gene, CDR1 is SGHVS and CDR2 is FNYEAQ. Trimming removed 2 bases at V and 5 bases at J, with 9 bases between. The CDR3 sequence is 13 residues long. CDR3 bases: TGTGCCAGCAGCTTAAGCAGAAAAACTGAAGCTTTCTTT. Residues: CASSLSRKTEAFF.

The chain recombines TRBV5-1 with TRBJ1-1, with 10 bases lining up with TRBD1. Germline CDR1 reads SGHRS; CDR2 reads YFSETQ. The CDR3 length is 17 residues. The V gene end was trimmed by 0 bases and the J gene end by 1 base; junction bases not matched to a gene: 6. CDR3 in DNA: TGCGCCAGCAGCTTGGAGGGGACAGGGGTGACGAACACTGAAGCTTTCTTT. Amino acids: CASSLEGTGVTNTEAFF.

This clonotype occurred a few times. The chain links TRBV28 to TRBJ2-7; 7 positions match TRBD1. This CDR3 comprises 12 residues. Per the germline V gene, CDR1 is MDHEN and CDR2 is SYDVKM. V lost 6 bases and J lost 5; bases outside the gene matches: 4. Here the CDR3 DNA reads TGTGCCAGCAGGGGACAGAAAGACGAGCAGTACTTC. It specifies CASRGQKDEQYF.

This clonotype was observed a few times. The J gene is TRBJ1-2, the V gene TRBV4-1; D might be TRBD1 (5 bases). This CDR3 has 15 residues. Germline V lookup: CDR1 MGHRA, CDR2 YSYEKL. V lost 2 bases, J lost 2 bases, and 12 bases lay in between. This CDR3 is CASSQSEGRNYGYTF. As DNA, the CDR3 is TGCGCCAGCAGCCAATCGGAGGGGCGCAACTATGGCTACACCTTC.

CDR3 nucleotides: TGTGCCAGCAGCTTAGTAGGGGGCGGCGGGGAGCTGTTTTTT. Translated, it gives CASSLVGGGGELFF. V gene TRBV11-2 combines with J gene TRBJ2-2; TRBD1 aligns across 7 bases. The trim removed 1 base at V and 7 bases at J, leaving 3 bases unmatched. The CDR3 length is 14 residues. CDR1 and CDR2 from the germline V gene are SGHAT and FQNNGV. The complete variable domain, with remaining parts taken from reference TRBV11-2 and TRBJ2-2, reads EAGVAQSPRYKIIEKRQSVAFWCNPISGHATLYWYQQILGQGPKLLIQFQNNGVVDDSQLPKDRFSAERLKGVDSTLKIQPAKLEDSAVYLCASSLVGGGGELFFGEGSRLTVL.

This clonotype was recorded at least ten times. V usage is TRBV7-9 and J usage is TRBJ2-3; TRBD2 aligns across 11 bases. Germline loops: CDR1 SEHNR, CDR2 FQNEAQ (reference sequence). This CDR3 is built from 15 residues. The V gene end was trimmed by 3 bases and the J gene end by 4 bases; junction bases not matched to a gene: 3. CDR3 sequence (DNA): TGTGCCAGCAGCTTGGGACTAGCGGAATCAGATACGCAGTATTTT. As protein: CASSLGLAESDTQYF.

This sequence joins TRBV19 and TRBJ1-1; D might be TRBD1 (6 bases). This CDR3 is built from 17 residues. Trimming removed 3 bases from V and 1 base from J, with 18 bases in between. From germline, CDR1 is LNHDA and CDR2 SQIVND (reference sequence). The DNA of the CDR3 is TGTGCCAGTAGTATGTCCTTAGGGGGAGAGGAGAACACTGAAGCTTTCTTT. It translates to CASSMSLGGEENTEAFF.

The chain links TRBV7-9 to TRBJ1-2; TRBD1 is a possible D gene (6 bases). With 5 bases removed from V and 6 bases from J, the gap between germline ends came to 13 bases. The CDR3 extends over 13 amino acids. From germline, CDR1 is SEHNR and CDR2 FQNEAQ (reference sequence). The DNA of the CDR3 is TGTGCCAGCAGCCCTACAGGGAGTAATGGCTACACCTTC. Amino acids: CASSPTGSNGYTF.

Remarks on this clonotype: The junction departs from the called germline gene at one end, perhaps through a read error. The gene calls are TRBV10-3 and TRBJ2-6; TRBD1 might be the D (6 bases). Germline V lookup: CDR1 ENHRY, CDR2 SYGVKD. CDR3 size: 18 residues. CDR3 nucleotide sequence: TGTGCAACCGGCCCGGACAGTACGGAGGTTTCTGGTGCCAACGTCCTGACTTTC. Its translation: CATGPDSTEVSGANVLTF.

This clonotype was observed at least ten times. The rearrangement joins TRBV11-2 to TRBJ1-1, with 11 positions matching TRBD1. The CDR3 runs 16 residues. Germline CDR1 reads SGHAT; CDR2 reads FQNNGV. V lost 5 bases to trimming and J lost 0 bases; unmatched junction nucleotides: 5. As DNA, the CDR3 is TGTGCCAGCAGCCTCTGGGACAGGGGGATGAACACTGAAGCTTTCTTT. It specifies CASSLWDRGMNTEAFF.

This chain connects TRBV27 to TRBJ2-5; D possibly uses TRBD1 or TRBD2 (5 bases each). The CDR3 runs to 15 residues. CDR1 MNHEY and CDR2 SMNVEV come from the germline V gene (reference sequence). The germline V and J ends were trimmed by 0 bases and 3 bases, with 11 bases remaining between them. The CDR3 here is CASSLSTGAEETQYF. CDR3 nucleotide sequence: TGTGCCAGCAGTTTATCCACCGGGGCAGAAGAGACCCAGTACTTC.

V gene TRBV2 combines with J gene TRBJ2-1; possibly TRBD1 or TRBD2 for D (7 bases each). CDR1 and CDR2 from the germline V gene are SNHLY and FYNNEI. V gave up 6 bases and J gave up 12 bases, with 15 bases separating them. The CDR3 totals 12 residues. CDR3 in DNA: TGTGCCAGCAGCCCAGGGGGGGGCGGGCAGTTCTTC. This sequence encodes CASSPGGGGQFF.

The CDR3 loop is CASLGYTEAFF. The DNA of the CDR3 is TGTGCCAGCTTGGGATACACTGAAGCTTTCTTT. The chain employs TRBV25-1 and TRBJ1-1; D is ambiguous. Germline V CDR1 and CDR2: MGHDK, SYGVNS. Trimming shortened V by 8 bases and J by 3 bases, and 7 bases separated the two germline ends. The CDR3 contains 11 residues. The variable domain in full, completed from reference TRBV25-1 and TRBJ1-1, reads EADIYQTPRYLVIGTGKKITLECSQTMGHDKMYWYQQDPGMELHLIHYSYGVNSTEKGDLSSESTVSRIRTEHFPLTLESARPSHTSQYLCASLGYTEAFFGQGTRLTVV.